Presented here are 22 T cell receptor beta chains from one specimen sequenced in a study of blood T cell repertoires in COVID-19. Libraries were prepared by immunoSEQ multiplex PCR; TCRdb keeps only in-frame clonotypes and omits some of them. The sample contains roughly 180,000 clones, around four fifths of which appear only once. The sequenced sample was PBMCs or T cells enriched from blood (not recorded which). The receptors derive from a woman in her sixties who had recovered from COVID-19.

In this sample, this clone turned up a few times. The gene calls are TRBV5-4 and TRBJ2-5; TRBD2 matches 13 bases. The junction had 16 bases not matched to a gene; V was cut back by 3 bases and J by 5 bases. The germline gives CDR1 SGHNT, CDR2 YYREEE (reference sequence). This CDR3 has 19 residues. The CDR3 reads CASSSPWGTSGAAGETQYF. CDR3 nucleotide sequence: TGTGCCAGCAGCTCCCCGTGGGGGACTAGCGGGGCTGCTGGGGAGACCCAGTACTTC.

This chain uses TRBV7-9 with TRBJ2-2; tentatively, D is TRBD2 (6 bases). This CDR3 comprises 16 residues. Germline CDR1 is SEHNR and CDR2 is FQNEAQ (reference sequence). The V gene lost 5 bases and the J gene lost 6 bases, with 19 bases spanning the gap. The CDR3 reads CASSTWGLRYAGELFF. The CDR3 DNA reads as TGTGCCAGCAGCACATGGGGACTCCGTTACGCCGGGGAGCTGTTTTTT.

This rearrangement joins TRBV5-1 to TRBJ2-6, with D tentatively TRBD1 (5 bases). Per germline, CDR1 SGHRS and CDR2 YFSETQ. The CDR3 sequence is 14 residues long. Between the trimmed V and J ends, which lost 4 bases and 1 base, there was a span of 6 bases. CDR3 residues: CASSQGSGANVLTF. CDR3 bases: TGCGCCAGCAGCCAGGGTTCTGGGGCCAACGTCCTGACTTTC.

The chain couples TRBV7-8 to TRBJ1-1; D is undetermined. Germline CDR1 reads SGHVS; CDR2 reads FQNEAQ. The CDR3 has 19 residues. Deletions cut 1 base from V and 0 bases from J, with 21 bases between. The CDR3 coding sequence is TGTGCCAGCAGCTTAGGTCGCCAGGTTAGGTATGGCTTGAACACTGAAGCTTTCTTT. It specifies CASSLGRQVRYGLNTEAFF.

This clone has a single count. V usage is TRBV4-1 and J usage is TRBJ1-3; TRBD1 matches 9 bases. Germline CDR1 and CDR2: MGHRA and YSYEKL. The trim removed 4 bases at V and 0 bases at J, leaving 7 bases unmatched. This CDR3 has 17 amino acids. CDR3: CASSRGQGPFSGNTIYF. As DNA, the CDR3 is TGCGCCAGCAGCCGCGGACAGGGGCCTTTCTCTGGAAACACCATATATTTT.

Only one count was recorded for this clone. The DNA of the CDR3 is TGTGCCAGCAGGGGGACAGCCGGAGTGTTTTTT. Its protein product is CASRGTAGVFF. J is TRBJ1-4 and V is TRBV2, with TRBD1 matching over 7 bases. This CDR3 contains 11 residues. Per the germline V gene, CDR1 is SNHLY and CDR2 is FYNNEI. After removal of 6 bases from V and 15 bases from J, the junction contained 7 bases not matched to a gene. The whole variable domain, remainder taken from reference TRBV2 and TRBJ1-4, is EPEVTQTPSHQVTQMGQEVILRCVPISNHLYFYWYRQILGQKVEFLVSFYNNEISEKSEIFDDQFSVERPDGSNFTLKIRSTKLEDSAMYFCASRGTAGVFFGSGTQLSVL.

V and J are TRBV18 and TRBJ2-7, with no clear D. The ends were cut back, 0 bases at V and 11 bases at J, with 14 bases in the middle. The CDR3 has 13 amino acids. CDR1 is KGHSH and CDR2 is LQKENI in the germline V gene. CDR3 sequence reads: CASSPPAQAEKYF. Written as DNA, the CDR3 is TGTGCCAGCTCACCACCGGCCCAGGCCGAAAAGTACTTC.

The rearrangement joins TRBV11-3 to TRBJ2-3; possible D gene TRBD1, 5 bases. With 1 base removed from V and 1 base from J, the gap between germline ends came to 15 bases. The CDR3 runs to 17 residues. From germline, CDR1 is SGHNT and CDR2 YENEEA. The CDR3 here is CASSLVSVGAGTDTQYF. In DNA form, the CDR3 reads TGTGCCAGCAGCTTAGTTTCTGTTGGGGCGGGCACAGATACGCAGTATTTT.

There are a few counts of this clone. The J gene is TRBJ1-5, the V gene TRBV11-3; 9 nucleotides line up with TRBD1. Germline CDR1 reads SGHNT; CDR2 reads YENEEA. V trimming: 1 base; J trimming: 0 bases; junction bases outside the gene matches: 10. The CDR3 loop spans 19 amino acids. The CDR3 sequence: CASSLARDRDDISNQPQHF. CDR3 nucleotides: TGTGCCAGCAGCTTAGCCCGGGACAGGGATGATATTAGCAATCAGCCCCAGCATTTT.

With respect to this clone: In the same sample, other DNA sequences code for this CDR3. This sequence joins TRBV14 and TRBJ1-6; D uncertain. Germline values: CDR1 SGHDN, CDR2 FVKESK. The CDR3 consists of 12 residues. Trimming pared 1 base from V and 9 bases from J, leaving 4 bases between. The CDR3 loop reads CASSQARSPLHF. The CDR3 nucleotides read TGTGCCAGCAGCCAAGCCCGTTCACCCCTCCACTTT.

V and J are TRBV10-1 and TRBJ2-7; the D is unclear. The CDR3 contains 14 residues. V was cut by 4 bases and J by 2 bases, with 12 bases left in between. The germline V gene encodes CDR1 WNHNN and CDR2 SYGVQD (reference sequence). The CDR3: CASSAGNGPYEQYF. DNA for the CDR3: TGCGCCAGCAGTGCAGGAAACGGCCCCTACGAGCAGTACTTC.

This chain uses TRBV25-1 with TRBJ1-4, with TRBD1 identical over 9 bases. The CDR3 totals 15 residues. Germline values: CDR1 MGHDK, CDR2 SYGVNS. V lost 6 bases and J lost 8; bases outside the gene matches: 10. The CDR3 loop reads CASSNEQGAKEKLFF. CDR3 DNA: TGTGCCAGCAGCAACGAACAGGGGGCGAAGGAAAAACTGTTTTTT.

The chain recombines TRBV5-1 with TRBJ2-7, with 10 positions matching TRBD1. J gave up 5 bases and V 0 bases, and 8 bases lay outside the gene matches. Per the germline V gene, CDR1 is SGHRS and CDR2 is YFSETQ. The CDR3 is 16 amino acids. The CDR3 region has the DNA TGCGCCAGCAGCTTGGTATCCGGGACAGGGGCGGACGAGCAGTACTTC. This gives the protein CASSLVSGTGADEQYF.

This clone was seen a handful of times. The rearrangement joins TRBV12-5 to TRBJ2-1, with D possibly TRBD1 on 6 matching bases. V lost 2 bases and J lost 6, with 11 bases in between. This CDR3 contains 14 residues. CDR1 is LGHNT, CDR2 FRNRAP, per germline. CDR3 region: CASGLPFRGNEQFF. DNA of the CDR3: TGTGCTAGTGGTTTGCCCTTCAGGGGCAATGAGCAGTTCTTC. The whole variable domain, filled in from reference TRBV12-5 and TRBJ2-1, reads DARVTQTPRHKVTEMGQEVTMRCQPILGHNTVFWYRQTMMQGLELLAYFRNRAPLDDSGMPKDRFSAEMPDATLATLKIQPSEPRDSAVYFCASGLPFRGNEQFFGPGTRLTVL.

The chain links TRBV5-4 to TRBJ1-2; no clear D. Germline CDR1 reads SGHNT; CDR2 reads YYREEE (reference sequence). Deletions cut 1 base from V and 3 bases from J, with 7 bases between. The length of the CDR3 is 13 residues. The CDR3 reads CASSLSGHYGYTF. The DNA of the CDR3 is TGTGCCAGCAGCTTGAGCGGCCACTATGGCTACACCTTC.

The rearrangement uses TRBV6-5 and TRBJ1-5, with 9 bases matching TRBD1. From germline, CDR1 is MNHEY and CDR2 SVGAGI. The CDR3 runs to 13 residues. The trim removed 8 bases at V and 7 bases at J, leaving 6 bases unmatched. The CDR3 DNA reads as TGTGCCAGCGGACAGGGGTCGGGGCAGCCCCAGCATTTT. Its protein product is CASGQGSGQPQHF.

The chain employs TRBV27 and TRBJ2-7; D perhaps matches TRBD2 (5 bases). The germline gives CDR1 MNHEY, CDR2 SMNVEV (reference sequence). Trimming stripped 7 bases from V and 3 bases from J, with 13 bases between. CDR3 length: 13 amino acids. The DNA for the CDR3 is TGTGCCAGCACCACCGGGAACCGCTACGAGCAGTACTTC. Amino acids: CASTTGNRYEQYF.

CDR3 coding DNA: TGTGCCAGCGCAGGGGCCACTAGCACAGATACGCAGTATTTT. This gives the protein CASAGATSTDTQYF. The genes are TRBV6-5 and TRBJ2-3; D perhaps matches TRBD1 (6 bases). CDR3 length: 14 residues. V was shortened by 8 bases and J by 0 bases, with 12 bases between the two germline ends. The V gene's germline CDR1 is MNHEY and CDR2 SVGAGI.

This chain joins TRBV6-5 and TRBJ1-1; D may be TRBD1 (5 bases). This CDR3 region has 13 residues. Germline CDR1 MNHEY, CDR2 SVGAGI. Trimming stripped 6 bases from V and 0 bases from J, with 8 bases between. The CDR3 reads CASRGLLNTEAFF. As DNA, the CDR3 is TGTGCCAGCAGGGGGCTACTGAACACTGAAGCTTTCTTT.

The chain recombines TRBV4-1 with TRBJ2-1; the D gene is possibly TRBD2 (7 bases). Germline CDR1 is MGHRA and CDR2 is YSYEKL. CDR3 size: 16 residues. V was pared by 1 base and J by 10 bases, with 20 bases between. The CDR3 sequence is CASSQASGAGVREQFF. In DNA, the CDR3 is TGCGCCAGCAGCCAAGCCTCGGGGGCGGGAGTAAGAGAGCAGTTCTTC.

This chain uses TRBV10-3 with TRBJ2-5; 7 bases are a match to TRBD1. With V trimmed by 10 bases and J by 4 bases, 12 bases remained unmatched. CDR1 is ENHRY and CDR2 is SYGVKD in the germline V gene. The CDR3 has 14 amino acids. The CDR3 nucleotides read TGTGCCACCCGGGACAGCGGATTCGGAGAGACCCAGTACTTC. This translates into CATRDSGFGETQYF.

The rearrangement uses TRBV15 and TRBJ2-5; D is uncertain. This CDR3 is 14 amino acids long. Germline V gives CDR1 LNHNV, CDR2 YYDKDF (reference sequence). The V and J ends lost 0 bases and 4 bases respectively, with 9 bases between them. The CDR3 sequence: CATSRDRSAETQYF. The CDR3 DNA sequence: TGTGCCACCAGCAGAGATCGGTCCGCAGAGACCCAGTACTTC.